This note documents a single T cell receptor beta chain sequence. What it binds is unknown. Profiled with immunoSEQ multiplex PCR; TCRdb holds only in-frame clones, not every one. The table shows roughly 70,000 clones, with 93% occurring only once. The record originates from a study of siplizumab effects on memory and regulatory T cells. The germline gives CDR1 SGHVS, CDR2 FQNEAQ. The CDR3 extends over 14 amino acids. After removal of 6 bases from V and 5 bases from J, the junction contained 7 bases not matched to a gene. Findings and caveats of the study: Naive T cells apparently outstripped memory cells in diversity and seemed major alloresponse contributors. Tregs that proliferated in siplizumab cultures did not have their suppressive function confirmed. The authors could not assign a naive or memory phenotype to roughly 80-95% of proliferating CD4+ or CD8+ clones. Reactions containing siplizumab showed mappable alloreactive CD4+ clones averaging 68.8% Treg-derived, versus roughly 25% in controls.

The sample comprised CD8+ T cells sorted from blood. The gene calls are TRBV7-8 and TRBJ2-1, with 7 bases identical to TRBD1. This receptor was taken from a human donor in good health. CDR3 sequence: CASRDRVSDNEQFF. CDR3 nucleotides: TGTGCCAGCAGAGACAGGGTTTCCGACAATGAGCAGTTCTTC.